Below, 32 T cell receptor beta chains from the same sample are listed, as sequenced in a study of blood T cell repertoires in COVID-19. The assay was immunoSEQ multiplex PCR, and TCRdb's table has in-frame clones only and misses some. The profile shows tens of thousands of clones, 80% to 90% of them singletons. Input material: peripheral blood. The receptors derive from a woman aged 80 or older with COVID-19, enrolled during active disease.

This chain uses TRBV5-1 with TRBJ2-7; 12 bases line up with TRBD2. J was trimmed by 0 bases and V by 2 bases; bases with no gene match: 9. The length of the CDR3 is 18 residues. Per the germline V gene, CDR1 is SGHRS and CDR2 is YFSETQ. This CDR3 reads CASSFGTSGGLSSYEQYF. The CDR3 nucleotides read TGCGCCAGCAGCTTTGGAACTAGCGGGGGGTTAAGCTCCTACGAGCAGTACTTC.

V gene TRBV7-9 combines with J gene TRBJ1-1; possible D gene TRBD1, 5 bases. V was trimmed by 5 bases and J by 3 bases, leaving 25 bases between them. The length of the CDR3 is 18 residues. CDR1 and CDR2 (germline): SEHNR, FQNEAQ (reference sequence). The CDR3 coding sequence is TGTGCCAGCAGCGAAACATGGGCCCAGGGCGTGTGGGACACTGAAGCTTTCTTT. Amino acids: CASSETWAQGVWDTEAFF.

V gene TRBV5-4 combines with J gene TRBJ2-7; maybe TRBD2 (5 bases). Trimming took off 3 bases at V and 1 base at J, with 8 bases between the two ends. Looked up from germline, CDR1 is SGHNT and CDR2 is YYREEE (reference sequence). This CDR3 is 13 amino acids long. The DNA for the CDR3 is TGTGCCAGCAGCTCCTCGGGATCCTACGAGCAGTACTTC. This sequence encodes CASSSSGSYEQYF.

This rearrangement joins TRBV5-1 to TRBJ2-7, with 14 bases matching TRBD2. There are 17 residues in the CDR3. V shed 3 bases, J shed 0 bases, and the junction held 5 bases outside the gene matches. Germline V lookup: CDR1 SGHRS, CDR2 YFSETQ. CDR3 protein: CASSWGLAGASSYEQYF. CDR3 nucleotides: TGCGCCAGCAGCTGGGGACTAGCGGGGGCCAGCTCCTACGAGCAGTACTTC.

This chain uses TRBV3-1 (or the pseudogene TRBV3-2) with TRBJ1-5; perhaps TRBD1 as D (6 bases). V was cut by 3 bases and J by 0 bases, with 12 bases left in between. The germline V gene encodes CDR1 LGHDT and CDR2 YNNKEL (reference sequence). CDR3 length: 16 residues. The CDR3 DNA sequence: TGTGCCAGCAGCCATGGGGGGGGCTATAGCAATCAGCCCCAGCATTTT. Translating it yields CASSHGGGYSNQPQHF.

The chain combines TRBV30 with TRBJ2-2; TRBD1 matches 8 bases. V trimming: 1 base; J trimming: 4 bases; junction bases outside the gene matches: 8. Germline V gene sequence: CDR1 GTSNPN, CDR2 SVGIG (reference sequence). The CDR3 loop spans 16 amino acids. The chain's CDR3 is CAWSAFRGRGTGELFF. The CDR3 DNA reads TGTGCCTGGAGTGCTTTCAGGGGGCGAGGCACCGGGGAGCTGTTTTTT. The full variable domain, in which reference TRBV30 and TRBJ2-2 provide the parts outside the CDR3, is SQTIHQWPATLVQPVGSPLSLECTVEGTSNPNLYWYRQAAGRGLQLLFYSVGIGQISSEVPQNLSASRPQDRQFILSSKKLLLSDSGFYLCAWSAFRGRGTGELFFGEGSRLTVL.

CDR3 bases: TGTGCCAGCAGGGTTGCAGGAGGAGGCACTGAAGCTTTCTTT. Its protein product is CASRVAGGGTEAFF. This sequence joins TRBV25-1 and TRBJ1-1; D not resolved. The CDR3 sequence is 14 residues long. Germline CDR1 reads MGHDK; CDR2 reads SYGVNS. The germline V and J ends were trimmed by 6 bases and 4 bases, with 15 bases remaining between them.

The chain couples TRBV6-5 to TRBJ2-2; 8 bases match TRBD1. The CDR3 has 16 amino acids. Germline CDR1 and CDR2: MNHEY and SVGAGI. V shed 2 bases, J shed 1 base, and the junction held 3 bases outside the gene matches. The CDR3 DNA follows: TGTGCCAGCAGTTACCCAGGGACAGGGAACACCGGGGAGCTGTTTTTT. It specifies CASSYPGTGNTGELFF.

The rearrangement uses TRBV4-1 and TRBJ1-5, with TRBD1 matching 9 bases. Germline V gene lookup returns CDR1 MGHRA and CDR2 YSYEKL. The CDR3 is made up of 15 amino acids. V lost 5 bases, J lost 5 bases, and 7 bases stayed unmatched. CDR3 loop: CASSDRDRVDQPQHF. In DNA form, the CDR3 reads TGCGCCAGCAGCGACCGGGACAGGGTTGATCAGCCCCAGCATTTT.

V gene TRBV27 combines with J gene TRBJ2-4; possible D gene TRBD2, 5 bases. This CDR3 comprises 16 residues. CDR1 and CDR2 (germline): MNHEY, SMNVEV (reference sequence). The ends were cut back, 1 base at V and 6 bases at J, with 16 bases in the middle. CDR3 nucleotides: TGTGCCAGCAGTTTATATCCCCTCCGCGAGGGAAACATTCAGTACTTC. This sequence encodes CASSLYPLREGNIQYF.

V and J are TRBV5-5 and TRBJ1-2; D unclear. Germline-derived CDR1 and CDR2 are SGHKS and YYEKEE (reference sequence). This CDR3 has 14 amino acids. The V gene lost 3 bases and the J gene lost 7 bases, with 16 bases spanning the gap. CDR3 region: CASSSLQEVRGYTF. DNA of the CDR3: TGTGCCAGCAGCTCCCTACAAGAGGTGCGTGGCTACACCTTC. The variable domain in full, with the rest retrieved from reference TRBV5-5 and TRBJ1-2, is DAGVTQSPTHLIKTRGQQVTLRCSPISGHKSVSWYQQVLGQGPQFIFQYYEKEERGRGNFPDRFSARQFPNYSSELNVNALLLGDSALYLCASSSLQEVRGYTFGSGTRLTVV.

This clone was seen a handful of times. This chain connects TRBV12-3 or TRBV12-4 to TRBJ1-1; no clear D gene. V was clipped by 3 bases and J by 11 bases, with 13 bases between them. The CDR3 runs 12 residues. The CDR3 here is CASSFGGPSAFF. CDR3 in DNA: TGTGCCAGCAGTTTCGGCGGGCCTAGTGCTTTCTTT.

The rearrangement links TRBV11-2 to TRBJ1-1, with TRBD1 as a possible D gene (6 bases). V dropped 2 bases and J dropped 0 bases, with 13 bases sitting between them. The CDR3 totals 16 residues. Germline V lookup: CDR1 SGHAT, CDR2 FQNNGV. This CDR3 reads CASSLSGGGLNTEAFF. The CDR3 coding sequence is TGTGCCAGCAGCTTAAGCGGGGGCGGATTGAACACTGAAGCTTTCTTT.

The chain uses TRBV5-1 and TRBJ2-1; D is perhaps TRBD2 (6 bases). The germline V and J ends were trimmed by 6 bases and 0 bases, with 25 bases remaining between them. Germline V gene sequence: CDR1 SGHRS, CDR2 YFSETQ. The CDR3 is made up of 19 amino acids. The CDR3 DNA sequence: TGCGCCAGCACCTGGGTGGGGACTTTGGCGGAGAGCTCCTACAATGAGCAGTTCTTC. Translating gives CASTWVGTLAESSYNEQFF. Full variable domain (missing parts from reference TRBV5-1 and TRBJ2-1): KAGVTQTPRYLIKTRGQQVTLSCSPISGHRSVSWYQQTPGQGLQFLFEYFSETQRNKGNFPGRFSGRQFSNSRSEMNVSTLELGDSALYLCASTWVGTLAESSYNEQFFGPGTRLTVL.

DNA for the CDR3: TGTGCCAGCAGGAACAGGGGTAGGACTGAAGCTTTCTTT. Translating it yields CASRNRGRTEAFF. The V call is TRBV7-8, the J call TRBJ1-1; 7 bases line up with TRBD1. CDR1 and CDR2 (germline): SGHVS, FQNEAQ. V dropped 6 bases and J dropped 5; count of bases not matched to a gene: 6. The CDR3 totals 13 residues.

The genes are TRBV6-1 and TRBJ1-5, with D hard to call. Germline assignment: CDR1 MNHNS and CDR2 SASEGT. The CDR3 has 13 amino acids. Trimming left V 3 bases short and J 6 bases short, with 9 bases between. For the CDR3, the DNA is TGTGCCAGCAGTGACGCGGGTACTCAGCCCCAGCATTTT. Translating gives CASSDAGTQPQHF.

V gene TRBV9 combines with J gene TRBJ2-1, with 8 bases aligning to TRBD1. Looked up from germline, CDR1 is SGDLS and CDR2 is YYNGEE. Unmatched junction bases numbered 19, after V lost 1 base and J lost 1 base. The CDR3 covers 21 residues. This CDR3 is CASSVRGVSGGAGLSYNEQFF. Written as DNA, the CDR3 is TGTGCCAGCAGCGTACGAGGTGTGTCAGGGGGCGCAGGTTTATCCTACAATGAGCAGTTCTTC. The entire variable domain, with the rest obtained from reference TRBV9 and TRBJ2-1, is as follows: DSGVTQTPKHLITATGQRVTLRCSPRSGDLSVYWYQQSLDQGLQFLIQYYNGEERAKGNILERFSAQQFPDLHSELNLSSLELGDSALYFCASSVRGVSGGAGLSYNEQFFGPGTRLTVL.

This chain uses TRBV10-3 with TRBJ1-1; D call uncertain. CDR1 is ENHRY and CDR2 is SYGVKD in the germline V gene. V lost 2 bases and J lost 1, with 8 bases in between. This CDR3 region has 14 residues. In DNA, the CDR3 is TGTGCCATCAGTGAGGCCCGAGGGAACACTGAAGCTTTCTTT. Translated: CAISEARGNTEAFF.

The V and J genes are TRBV3-1 (or the pseudogene TRBV3-2) and TRBJ1-2; the match to TRBD1 covers 9 bases. The germline V gene has CDR1 LGHDT and CDR2 YNNKEL (reference sequence). The junction had 13 bases not matched to a gene; V was cut back by 4 bases and J by 4 bases. This CDR3 is built from 17 residues. In nucleotides, the CDR3 is TGTGCCAGCAGCCTTTCAGGGACAGGGATTTCGGGCTATGGCTACACCTTC. It is translated as CASSLSGTGISGYGYTF.

The J gene is TRBJ1-6, the V gene TRBV30, with D perhaps TRBD1 (6 bases). The CDR3 is made up of 14 amino acids. The V gene lost 4 bases and the J gene lost 7 bases, with 14 bases spanning the gap. Per the germline V gene, CDR1 is GTSNPN and CDR2 is SVGIG (reference sequence). The DNA of the CDR3 is TGTGCCTGGACGTTACAGGGACGGAATTCACCCCTCCACTTT. Translation gives CAWTLQGRNSPLHF.

The gene calls are TRBV11-1 and TRBJ1-5; D is possibly TRBD1 (5 bases). This CDR3 region has 13 residues. Germline V gene sequence: CDR1 SGHAT, CDR2 FQDESV (reference sequence). Trimming pared 5 bases from V and 3 bases from J, leaving 8 bases between. The CDR3 DNA reads TGTGCCAGCAGCCGACAGCTCAATCAGCCCCAGCATTTT. This codes for CASSRQLNQPQHF.

The V gene is TRBV6-5, the J gene TRBJ2-2; TRBD2 matches at 7 bases. The trim removed 11 bases at V and 1 base at J, leaving 7 bases unmatched. The CDR3 is 14 amino acids. CDR1 MNHEY and CDR2 SVGAGI come from the germline V gene. CDR3 sequence (DNA): TGTGCCTCCCGGGGGGACTTGAACACCGGGGAGCTGTTTTTT. Its protein is CASRGDLNTGELFF.

The rearrangement links TRBV27 to TRBJ2-3; perhaps TRBD2 as D (5 bases). The germline V and J ends were trimmed by 4 bases and 0 bases, with 17 bases remaining between them. Germline CDR1 reads MNHEY; CDR2 reads SMNVEV (reference sequence). The CDR3 is 17 amino acids. CDR3 amino acids: CASSSLTSGSSTDTQYF. In nucleotides, the CDR3 is TGTGCCAGCAGTTCCCTCACGAGCGGCTCTAGCACAGATACGCAGTATTTT.

This clone was detected once. V and J are TRBV5-4 and TRBJ2-5, with a weak D call TRBD1 (6 bases). Trimming left V 5 bases short and J 5 bases short, with 13 bases between. This CDR3 region has 13 residues. The germline V gene has CDR1 SGHNT and CDR2 YYREEE (reference sequence). In nucleotides, the CDR3 is TGTGCCAGCAGGGAACAGGGATTGGAGACCCAGTACTTC. Encoded protein: CASREQGLETQYF. The entire variable domain, with the rest obtained from reference TRBV5-4 and TRBJ2-5, is as follows: ETGVTQSPTHLIKTRGQQVTLRCSSQSGHNTVSWYQQALGQGPQFIFQYYREEENGRGNFPPRFSGLQFPNYSSELNVNALELDDSALYLCASREQGLETQYFGPGTRLLVL.

The chain has TRBV7-3 and TRBJ2-7; D is possibly TRBD2 (6 bases). Germline lookup yields CDR1 SGHTA and CDR2 FQGTGA. V lost 0 bases and J lost 4, with 13 bases in between. The CDR3 contains 15 residues. The CDR3 DNA is TGTGCCAGCAGCTTAACAGGAGGGGTTGGGTACGAGCAGTACTTC. Its translation is CASSLTGGVGYEQYF.

The J gene is TRBJ2-3, the V gene TRBV15; 8 positions match TRBD1. From germline, CDR1 is LNHNV and CDR2 YYDKDF (reference sequence). J gave up 6 bases and V 5 bases, and 16 bases lay outside the gene matches. The CDR3 has 17 amino acids. The CDR3, as DNA: TGTGCCACCAGCTTTTGGCCCGGGACAGGACCCACGGATACGCAGTATTTT. Residues: CATSFWPGTGPTDTQYF. The full variable domain, with the rest looked up from reference TRBV15 and TRBJ2-3, is DAMVIQNPRYQVTQFGKPVTLSCSQTLNHNVMYWYQQKSSQAPKLLFHYYDKDFNNEADTPDNFQSRRPNTSFCFLDIRSPGLGDTAMYLCATSFWPGTGPTDTQYFGPGTRLTVL.

The rearrangement joins TRBV28 to TRBJ2-4; weak D call: TRBD1 (6 bases). Trimming took 5 bases from V and 6 from J, leaving 8 bases between them. Germline-derived CDR1 and CDR2 are MDHEN and SYDVKM. The CDR3 contains 12 residues. In DNA form, the CDR3 reads TGTGCCAGCAGTATGGACAGAAACATTCAGTACTTC. This encodes CASSMDRNIQYF.

The chain has TRBV18 and TRBJ1-6; D uncertain. V lost 3 bases and J 8 bases, leaving 8 bases between the germline ends. CDR1 KGHSH and CDR2 LQKENI come from the germline V gene. This CDR3 region has 13 residues. The CDR3 sequence: CASSPLRDSPLHF. In DNA, the CDR3 is TGTGCCAGCTCACCTCTACGGGATTCACCCCTCCACTTT.

The genes are TRBV27 and TRBJ1-4, with 8 bases that match TRBD1. Germline V gene data show CDR1 as MNHEY and CDR2 as SMNVEV (reference sequence). Losses at the gene ends were 5 bases for V and 5 bases for J; bases not matched to a gene: 7. The CDR3 length is 15 residues. The CDR3 is CASSGLGTGNEKLFF. The CDR3 DNA sequence: TGTGCCAGCAGTGGTCTCGGGACAGGCAATGAAAAACTGTTTTTT.

The V gene is TRBV29-1, the J gene TRBJ2-1; the D gene is possibly TRBD2 (5 bases). This CDR3 is 15 amino acids long. Per germline, CDR1 SQVTM and CDR2 ANQGSEA. Trimming took off 2 bases at V and 7 bases at J, with 18 bases between the two ends. The CDR3 DNA is TGCAGCGTTGAACTTTCATTAGCGAAAAGAAATGAGCAGTTCTTC. Translated: CSVELSLAKRNEQFF.

J is TRBJ1-5 and V is TRBV11-2; no clear D gene. The ends were cut back, 5 bases at V and 0 bases at J, with 5 bases in the middle. In germline, CDR1 is SGHAT, CDR2 FQNNGV. CDR3 size: 13 residues. As DNA, the CDR3 is TGTGCCAGCAGCGTTAATAGCAATCAGCCCCAGCATTTT. This codes for CASSVNSNQPQHF.

The chain employs TRBV30 and TRBJ1-1; D uncertain. This CDR3 contains 14 residues. Trimming left V 3 bases short and J 5 bases short, with 16 bases between. Germline V lookup: CDR1 GTSNPN, CDR2 SVGIG (reference sequence). CDR3: CAWSLAAGRTEAFF. The CDR3 DNA sequence: TGTGCCTGGAGCCTAGCAGCGGGGAGGACTGAAGCTTTCTTT.